Listed below are T cell receptor beta chains from one sample, sequenced in a study of vaccination and CD4 T cells after COVID-19. TCRdb re-called the PCR reads with MiXCR, one entry per CDR3 protein. Of 25,000 to 30,000 distinct CDR3 sequences listed, about 50% are singletons. The specimen comprised CD4+ T cells from blood, sampled about 7 months after SARS-CoV-2 vaccination. These receptors originate from a human donor who had recovered from COVID-19. The CDR3 runs from the conserved cysteine through the conserved F or W. Fields, in order: D gene, V gene, J gene, CDR3 length, CDR3 protein. D genes are given only for firm matches.

d_call: NA; v_call: TRBV7-8; j_call: TRBJ2-1; cdr3_length: 14; cdr3_aa: CASKEPGLYNEQFF
d_call: NA; v_call: TRBV28; j_call: TRBJ2-7; cdr3_length: 15; cdr3_aa: CASGQGHLPSYEQYF
d_call: NA; v_call: TRBV6-1; j_call: TRBJ2-2; cdr3_length: 13; cdr3_aa: CASHTGETGELFF
d_call: NA; v_call: TRBV7-7; j_call: TRBJ2-5; cdr3_length: 13; cdr3_aa: CASSLGIGETQYF
d_call: TRBD2; v_call: TRBV12-3/TRBV12-4; j_call: TRBJ2-7; cdr3_length: 15; cdr3_aa: CASSPSGRVDYEQYF
d_call: NA; v_call: TRBV20-1; j_call: TRBJ2-1; cdr3_length: 14; cdr3_aa: CSAGPLEGPNEQFF
d_call: NA; v_call: TRBV6-2/TRBV6-3; j_call: TRBJ2-7; cdr3_length: 12; cdr3_aa: CASSYTSYEQYF
d_call: TRBD2; v_call: TRBV4-3; j_call: TRBJ2-1; cdr3_length: 17; cdr3_aa: CASSQGTSRSSYNEQFF
d_call: NA; v_call: TRBV5-8; j_call: TRBJ1-6; cdr3_length: 14; cdr3_aa: CASSLGSGDSPLHF
d_call: NA; v_call: TRBV19; j_call: TRBJ2-1; cdr3_length: 15; cdr3_aa: CASSIGQSSYNEQFF
d_call: NA; v_call: TRBV19; j_call: TRBJ1-5; cdr3_length: 16; cdr3_aa: CASSTALGVSNQPQHF
d_call: NA; v_call: TRBV27; j_call: TRBJ2-1; cdr3_length: 13; cdr3_aa: CASSFPSRNEQFF
d_call: TRBD1; v_call: TRBV6-1; j_call: TRBJ1-6; cdr3_length: 16; cdr3_aa: CASAIKPGQADSPLHF
d_call: NA; v_call: TRBV6-1; j_call: TRBJ1-6; cdr3_length: 18; cdr3_aa: CASSHDLAGSHYNSPLHF
d_call: NA; v_call: TRBV6-2/TRBV6-3; j_call: TRBJ2-7; cdr3_length: 15; cdr3_aa: CASSRPAGTAYEQYF
d_call: TRBD2; v_call: TRBV5-1; j_call: TRBJ2-5; cdr3_length: 14; cdr3_aa: CASSTSGLQETQYF
d_call: TRBD2; v_call: TRBV20-1; j_call: TRBJ2-7; cdr3_length: 14; cdr3_aa: CSARELAESYEQYF
d_call: NA; v_call: TRBV2; j_call: TRBJ1-6; cdr3_length: 13; cdr3_aa: CASSWGDNSPLHF
d_call: TRBD1; v_call: TRBV28; j_call: TRBJ2-7; cdr3_length: 13; cdr3_aa: CASRRDSRYEQYF
d_call: NA; v_call: TRBV7-6; j_call: TRBJ2-3; cdr3_length: 16; cdr3_aa: CASSLGGTRGTDTQYF
d_call: TRBD1; v_call: TRBV20-1; j_call: TRBJ1-2; cdr3_length: 12; cdr3_aa: CSAGQGTGGYTF
d_call: NA; v_call: TRBV6-4; j_call: TRBJ2-1; cdr3_length: 14; cdr3_aa: CASSDLGESNEQFF
d_call: NA; v_call: TRBV4-3; j_call: TRBJ1-2; cdr3_length: 15; cdr3_aa: CASSPRTATNYGYTF
d_call: NA; v_call: TRBV2; j_call: TRBJ2-5; cdr3_length: 11; cdr3_aa: CASSVGETQYF
d_call: TRBD1; v_call: TRBV20-1; j_call: TRBJ1-1; cdr3_length: 14; cdr3_aa: CSASQGAMNTEAFF
d_call: NA; v_call: TRBV28; j_call: TRBJ1-5; cdr3_length: 12; cdr3_aa: CASSLPRQPQHF
d_call: NA; v_call: TRBV28; j_call: TRBJ2-5; cdr3_length: 15; cdr3_aa: CASSLPWTRAGAQYF
d_call: TRBD1; v_call: TRBV20-1; j_call: TRBJ1-1; cdr3_length: 14; cdr3_aa: CSAPKTGAFTEAFF
d_call: NA; v_call: TRBV4-2; j_call: TRBJ2-7; cdr3_length: 18; cdr3_aa: CASSQDTVAGPGPYEQYF
d_call: NA; v_call: TRBV19; j_call: TRBJ2-5; cdr3_length: 14; cdr3_aa: CASTPDSVQETQYF
d_call: NA; v_call: TRBV6-1; j_call: TRBJ1-3; cdr3_length: 14; cdr3_aa: CASSPTVSGNTIYF
d_call: NA; v_call: TRBV20-1; j_call: TRBJ1-1; cdr3_length: 15; cdr3_aa: CSARGFKVGNTEAFF
d_call: NA; v_call: TRBV19; j_call: TRBJ2-1; cdr3_length: 15; cdr3_aa: CASSMLPGTYNEQFF
d_call: NA; v_call: TRBV28; j_call: TRBJ1-5; cdr3_length: 13; cdr3_aa: CASTGPSNQPQHF
d_call: NA; v_call: TRBV7-2; j_call: TRBJ2-5; cdr3_length: 13; cdr3_aa: CASSLVIAANQYF
d_call: NA; v_call: TRBV19; j_call: TRBJ1-6; cdr3_length: 14; cdr3_aa: CASSIDSPRAPLHF
d_call: TRBD2; v_call: TRBV7-9; j_call: TRBJ2-1; cdr3_length: 16; cdr3_aa: CASSPGTSGSANEQFF
d_call: NA; v_call: TRBV7-6; j_call: TRBJ1-3; cdr3_length: 15; cdr3_aa: CASSLVTDSGNTIYF
d_call: NA; v_call: TRBV15; j_call: TRBJ1-5; cdr3_length: 15; cdr3_aa: CATSRAGGQDQPQHF
d_call: TRBD1; v_call: TRBV6-1; j_call: TRBJ2-3; cdr3_length: 15; cdr3_aa: CASSNRDSLTDTQYF
d_call: TRBD2; v_call: TRBV7-9; j_call: TRBJ2-3; cdr3_length: 14; cdr3_aa: CASSSGVTKDTQYF
d_call: TRBD1; v_call: TRBV6-1; j_call: TRBJ2-7; cdr3_length: 14; cdr3_aa: CASSQGTVSYEQYF
d_call: NA; v_call: TRBV28; j_call: TRBJ1-5; cdr3_length: 12; cdr3_aa: CASSLERVSQHF
d_call: NA; v_call: TRBV15; j_call: TRBJ2-5; cdr3_length: 15; cdr3_aa: CATSRDKGHGETQYF
d_call: NA; v_call: TRBV7-8; j_call: TRBJ2-7; cdr3_length: 15; cdr3_aa: CASSLTRLRRNEQYF
d_call: NA; v_call: TRBV6-4; j_call: TRBJ2-6; cdr3_length: 15; cdr3_aa: CASSDDYSGANVLTF
d_call: NA; v_call: TRBV19; j_call: TRBJ2-1; cdr3_length: 13; cdr3_aa: CASSIEGLAEQFF